These T cell receptor beta chains were read from a single sample in a study of brain metastases from non-small cell lung cancer. Clones were read by immunoSEQ multiplex PCR, and TCRdb kept only the in-frame ones, dropping some. The table has under 3,500 clones, about 90% seen once; the top ten hold around 7%. The sequenced material came from primary lung tumor tissue. These receptors originate from a donor aged 40 or over with non-small cell lung cancer. Both conserved end residues are part of each CDR3. The D gene is left open where the match is weak. Clone size is shown for a subset of rows, as once, few, many or a class of expanded clone.

V gene,J gene,clone size,D gene,CDR3 DNA,CDR3 protein
TRBV10-3,TRBJ2-3,-,-,TGTGCCATCAGCCCGACAGGATTCACAGATACGCAGTATTTT,CAISPTGFTDTQYF
TRBV14,TRBJ1-4,-,-,TGTGCCAGCAGCCACCCCGGGTGGAATGAAAAACTGTTTTTT,CASSHPGWNEKLFF
TRBV7-2,TRBJ1-3,once,-,TGTGCCAGCAGTTTTCAAGGGGGAAACACCATATATTTT,CASSFQGGNTIYF
TRBV18,TRBJ2-1,few,-,TGTGCCAGCTCACCAGACAGCCAGCACGGGTCGCAGTTCTTC,CASSPDSQHGSQFF
TRBV28,TRBJ2-1,few,-,TGTGCCAGCAGTTCCCAGGGTGGGTTCTACAATGAGCAGTTCTTC,CASSSQGGFYNEQFF
TRBV11-3,TRBJ2-7,-,-,TGTGCCAGCTCGACAGGAGCGGGCTACGAGCAGTACTTC,CASSTGAGYEQYF
TRBV30,TRBJ2-1,-,TRBD2,TGTGCTTGGAGTGCCTCCATGAGCGGTGGCGGGAGGCGTGAGCAGTTCTTC,CAWSASMSGGGRREQFF
TRBV6-1,TRBJ2-5,-,TRBD1,TGTGCCAGCAGTGAAAACAGGGGTACGAAAGAGACCCAGTACTTC,CASSENRGTKETQYF
TRBV27,TRBJ2-3,once,-,TGTGCCAGCAGTATGACAGGAAACACAGATACGCAGTATTTT,CASSMTGNTDTQYF
TRBV15,TRBJ2-3,-,TRBD1,TGTGCCACCCCCTCCGGGACAGGGCTTATTTACCGGAGCAATCAGCCCCAGTATTTT,CATPSGTGLIYRSNQPQYF
TRBV6-5,TRBJ1-6,-,-,TGTGCCAGCAGTTACAAAGGACGGCCAAATTCACCCCTCTACTTT,CASSYKGRPNSPLYF
TRBV2,TRBJ1-1,-,-,TGTGCCAGCAGTGTGACAGTAATGAACACTGAAGCTTTCTTT,CASSVTVMNTEAFF
TRBV24-1,TRBJ1-4,-,-,TGTGCCACCAGTGATCCGGGGGCAACTAATAAAAAACTGTTTTTT,CATSDPGATNKKLFF
TRBV5-1,TRBJ2-1,-,-,TGCGCCAGCTCCGAGGAAAGCTCCTACAATGAGCAGTTCTTC,CASSEESSYNEQFF
TRBV18,TRBJ1-2,-,-,TGTGCCAGCTCACCAGGGGAGGACTATGGCTACACCTTC,CASSPGEDYGYTF
TRBV9,TRBJ2-1,-,TRBD2,TGTGCCAGCAGCAGCCCCTCGAGCGGGAGGGGATACAATGAGCAGTTCTTC,CASSSPSSGRGYNEQFF
TRBV7-2,TRBJ1-3,-,-,TGTGCCAGCAGCTTAGGCGGCGCAGCCTCTGGAAACACCATATATTTT,CASSLGGAASGNTIYF
TRBV19,TRBJ2-3,few,-,TGTGCCAGCCGACGAGCGGAACAGGTGACAGATACGCAGTATTTT,CASRRAEQVTDTQYF
TRBV5-1,TRBJ1-1,-,-,TGCGCCAGCAGCTTGGCAGGAATGAACACTGAAGCTTTCTTT,CASSLAGMNTEAFF
TRBV2,TRBJ2-7,-,-,TGTGCCAGCAGTGAAAGCGAGGCAAAGTACGAGCAGTACTTC,CASSESEAKYEQYF
TRBV28,TRBJ2-7,-,TRBD1,TGTGCCAGCAGGAGGACAGGGGGAAGCGAGCAGTACTTC,CASRRTGGSEQYF
TRBV18,TRBJ1-2,-,-,TGTGCCAGCTCACCGACCCCATATGGCTACACCTTC,CASSPTPYGYTF
TRBV10-3,TRBJ2-2,-,-,TGTGCCATCGGGGAAGGGAACACCGGGGAGCTGTTTTTT,CAIGEGNTGELFF